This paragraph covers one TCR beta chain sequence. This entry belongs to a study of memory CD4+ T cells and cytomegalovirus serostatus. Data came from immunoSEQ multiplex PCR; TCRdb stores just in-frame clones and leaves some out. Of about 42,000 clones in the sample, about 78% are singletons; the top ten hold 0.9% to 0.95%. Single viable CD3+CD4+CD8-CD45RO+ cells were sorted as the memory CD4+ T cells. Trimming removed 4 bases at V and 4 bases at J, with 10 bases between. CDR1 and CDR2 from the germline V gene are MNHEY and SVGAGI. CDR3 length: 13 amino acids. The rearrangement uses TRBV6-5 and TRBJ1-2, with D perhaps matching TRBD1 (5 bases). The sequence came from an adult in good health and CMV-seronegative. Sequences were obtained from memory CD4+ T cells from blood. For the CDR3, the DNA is TGTGCCAGCAGTTCAACAGGCCGCTATGGCTACACCTTC. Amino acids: CASSSTGRYGYTF.